Shown below are 11 T cell receptor beta chains from a single sample sequenced in a study of cytomegalovirus exposure and HLA in healthy donors. Assay used: immunoSEQ multiplex PCR; TCRdb lists only in-frame clones, some missing. The sample includes 200,000 to 250,000 clones, over 80% of them seen just once. Sequenced: PBMCs. All receptors come from a woman in her twenties or thirties in good health and CMV-seropositive.

The chain uses TRBV9 and TRBJ1-1, with D perhaps matching TRBD1 (5 bases). The CDR3 spans 14 residues. Germline CDR1 and CDR2: SGDLS and YYNGEE. Trimming removed 0 bases from V and 5 bases from J, with 11 bases in between. The CDR3 region is CASSVDEGRTEAFF. The CDR3 coding sequence is TGTGCCAGCAGCGTAGATGAGGGGCGGACTGAAGCTTTCTTT.

The chain carries TRBV7-8 and TRBJ1-1, with D hard to call. V gave up 7 bases and J gave up 7 bases, with 25 bases separating them. The CDR3 covers 16 residues. The V gene's germline CDR1 is SGHVS and CDR2 FQNEAQ. The CDR3 protein is CASTSGVGGAPNEAFF. CDR3 in DNA: TGTGCCAGCACCTCTGGGGTGGGAGGAGCTCCTAATGAAGCTTTCTTT.

V gene TRBV6-5 combines with J gene TRBJ2-3; 8 nucleotides match TRBD2. The junction had 3 bases not matched to a gene; V was cut back by 0 bases and J by 4 bases. Germline CDR1 reads MNHEY; CDR2 reads SVGAGI. CDR3 length: 15 amino acids. The CDR3 region is CASSYSGGLADTQYF. CDR3 in DNA: TGTGCCAGCAGTTACTCAGGGGGACTAGCAGATACGCAGTATTTT.

CDR3 DNA sequence: TGTGCCAGCAGTTACTATCAGAATCAGCCCCAGCATTTT. Amino acids: CASSYYQNQPQHF. The J gene is TRBJ1-5, the V gene TRBV6-5; D unresolved. With 1 base removed from V and 4 bases from J, the gap between germline ends came to 5 bases. The CDR3 contains 13 residues. Germline V CDR1 and CDR2: MNHEY, SVGAGI.

The V call is TRBV2, the J call TRBJ2-7; perhaps TRBD1 as D (6 bases). The germline gives CDR1 SNHLY, CDR2 FYNNEI. CDR3 size: 14 residues. V gave up 4 bases and J gave up 0 bases, with 10 bases separating them. The chain's CDR3 is CASSGTAHSYEQYF. The DNA for the CDR3 is TGTGCCAGCAGTGGGACAGCCCACTCCTACGAGCAGTACTTC.

The V gene is TRBV28, the J gene TRBJ2-7; a possible D gene is TRBD1 (5 bases). Trimming removed 5 bases at V and 1 base at J, with 18 bases between. This CDR3 is built from 16 residues. Germline CDR1 is MDHEN and CDR2 is SYDVKM. The CDR3: CASSPSVRGLSYEQYF. In DNA form, the CDR3 reads TGTGCCAGCAGTCCCAGCGTTAGGGGATTATCCTACGAGCAGTACTTC. The full variable domain, completed using reference TRBV28 and TRBJ2-7, is DVKVTQSSRYLVKRTGEKVFLECVQDMDHENMFWYRQDPGLGLRLIYFSYDVKMKEKGDIPEGYSVSREKKERFSLILESASTNQTSMYLCASSPSVRGLSYEQYFGPGTRLTVT.

A few counts support this clone. The V call is TRBV30, the J call TRBJ2-3, with D perhaps matching TRBD2 (5 bases). Germline V gene data show CDR1 as GTSNPN and CDR2 as SVGIG (reference sequence). This CDR3 region has 12 residues. V shed 2 bases and J shed 6 bases, with 9 bases lying between them. Here the CDR3 DNA reads TGTGCCTGGAGTCCGGGAACCGATACGCAGTATTTT. It yields the protein CAWSPGTDTQYF.

The CDR3 protein is CASSKTQGSSEKLFF. CDR3 nucleotides: TGTGCCAGCAGCAAAACTCAGGGGTCGAGTGAAAAACTGTTTTTT. The J gene is TRBJ1-4, the V gene TRBV7-9, with D perhaps matching TRBD1 (6 bases). The CDR3 runs to 15 residues. Looked up from germline, CDR1 is SEHNR and CDR2 is FQNEAQ (reference sequence). The germline V and J ends were trimmed by 5 bases and 7 bases, with 17 bases remaining between them.

The chain combines TRBV12-5 with TRBJ2-1; D is unresolved. The CDR3 sequence is 16 residues long. Looked up from germline, CDR1 is LGHNT and CDR2 is FRNRAP. V dropped 0 bases and J dropped 0 bases, with 9 bases sitting between them. CDR3 DNA sequence: TGTGCTAGTGGTTTGGTTGCGTCGAGCTCCTACAATGAGCAGTTCTTC. Translation gives CASGLVASSSYNEQFF.

This chain joins TRBV27 and TRBJ1-2; the D gene is possibly TRBD1 (5 bases). Trimming pared 4 bases from V and 2 bases from J, leaving 17 bases between. Per germline, CDR1 MNHEY and CDR2 SMNVEV (reference sequence). This CDR3 has 16 residues. The CDR3 nucleotides are TGTGCCAGCAGTTCCTCTGCCAGGGTGAGAAACTATGGCTACACCTTC. Translation: CASSSSARVRNYGYTF.

This clone was seen a few times. The chain carries TRBV7-6 and TRBJ2-1, with D possibly TRBD1 on 6 matching bases. In germline, CDR1 is SGHVS, CDR2 FNYEAQ. Trimming took 3 bases from V and 2 from J, leaving 14 bases between them. This CDR3 is built from 16 residues. The CDR3 region is CASSLSWTATYNEQFF. The CDR3 coding sequence is TGTGCCAGCAGCTTGTCGTGGACAGCTACCTACAATGAGCAGTTCTTC.